This T cell receptor (beta chain) was sequenced in a study of T cells in Graves' hyperthyroidism and ophthalmopathy. Study-wide findings and caveats: Median prediction lead before ophthalmopathy onset was 6.5 months with the model. Blood held most thyroid clonotypes expanded above 0.001 frequency.

Diagnostic decisions used clinical symptoms, serum thyroxine and TRAb, thyroid ultrasound and orbital computed tomography. This clonotype was seen many times. The antigen is not known. What was amplified from RNA transcripts were TCR beta CDR3 regions. The TCR CDR3 first-round RT-PCR relied on the HTBI primer set. TCRdb independently ran MiXCR on the multiplex PCR reads; one entry per CDR3 protein. Of around 500,000 distinct CDR3 sequences listed, over 13% are singletons. V was pared by 5 bases and J by 2 bases, with 13 bases between. Per the germline V gene, CDR1 is SGHNT and CDR2 is YENEEA. The length of the CDR3 is 15 residues.

The genes are TRBV11-3 and TRBJ2-1, with D tentatively TRBD2 (5 bases). This TCR was sampled from a woman younger than 35 with Graves' hyperthyroidism. The material sequenced was blood. The CDR3 is CASSPRSGTYNEQFF. CDR3 DNA: TGTGCCAGCAGCCCCAGGAGCGGCACCTACAATGAGCAGTTCTTC.